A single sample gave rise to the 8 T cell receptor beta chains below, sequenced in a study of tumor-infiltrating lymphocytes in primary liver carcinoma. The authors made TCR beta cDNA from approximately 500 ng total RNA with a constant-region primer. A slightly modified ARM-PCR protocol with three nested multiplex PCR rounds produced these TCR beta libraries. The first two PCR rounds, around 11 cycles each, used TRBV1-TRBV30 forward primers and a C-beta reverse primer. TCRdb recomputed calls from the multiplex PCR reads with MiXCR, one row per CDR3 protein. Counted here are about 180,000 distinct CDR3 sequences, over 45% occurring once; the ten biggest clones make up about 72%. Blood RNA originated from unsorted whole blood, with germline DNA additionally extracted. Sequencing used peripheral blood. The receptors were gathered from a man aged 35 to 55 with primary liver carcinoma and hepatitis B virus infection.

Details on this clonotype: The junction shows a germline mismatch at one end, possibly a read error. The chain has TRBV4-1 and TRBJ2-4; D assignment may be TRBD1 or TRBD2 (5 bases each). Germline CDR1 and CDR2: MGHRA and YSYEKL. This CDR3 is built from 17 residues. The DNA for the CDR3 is TGCGCCAGCAGCCAAGTGGGCGGGCTACGGGGCAAAGACATTCAGTACTTC. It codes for CASSQVGGLRGKDIQYF.

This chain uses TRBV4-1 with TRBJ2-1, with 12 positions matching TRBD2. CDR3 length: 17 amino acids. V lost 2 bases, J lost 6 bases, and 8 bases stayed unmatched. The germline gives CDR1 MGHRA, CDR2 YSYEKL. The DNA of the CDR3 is TGCGCCAGCAGCCAACAAAGTCTAGCGGGAGGGCGCAATGAGCAGTTCTTC. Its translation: CASSQQSLAGGRNEQFF.

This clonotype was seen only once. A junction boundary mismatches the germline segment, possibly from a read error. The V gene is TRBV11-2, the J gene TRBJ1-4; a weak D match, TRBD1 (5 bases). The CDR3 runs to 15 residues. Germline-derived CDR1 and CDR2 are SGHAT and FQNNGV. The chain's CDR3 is CASSYSWGDGEKLLF. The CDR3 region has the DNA TGTGCCAGCAGCTACTCTTGGGGGGACGGTGAAAAACTGTTATTT.

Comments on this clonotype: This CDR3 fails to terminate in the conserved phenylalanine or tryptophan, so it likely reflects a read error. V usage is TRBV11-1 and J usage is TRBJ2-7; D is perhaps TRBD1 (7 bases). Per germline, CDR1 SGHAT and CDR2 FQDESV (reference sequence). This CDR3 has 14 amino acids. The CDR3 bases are TGTGCTAGCAGGGAGGAGGGGGCTCGCTACGAGCAGTACCTC. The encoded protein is CASREEGARYEQYL.

CDR3 loop: CATSLGQGDEQYF. In DNA form, the CDR3 reads TGTGCCACCTCCCTGGGACAGGGGGACGAGCAGTACTTC. V and J are TRBV24-1 and TRBJ2-7; 11 positions agree with TRBD1. Germline V gene lookup returns CDR1 KGHDR and CDR2 SFDVKD. Trimming removed 9 bases from V and 5 bases from J; junction bases left unmatched: 5. The CDR3 length is 13 residues.

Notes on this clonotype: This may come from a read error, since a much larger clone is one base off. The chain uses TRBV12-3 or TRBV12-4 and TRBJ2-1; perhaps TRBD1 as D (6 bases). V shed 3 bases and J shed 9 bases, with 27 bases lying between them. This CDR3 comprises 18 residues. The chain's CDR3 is CASSFFRGFDTGKSEQFF. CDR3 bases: TGTGCCAGCAGTTTTTTTCGGGGTTTTGACACAGGGAAGAGTGAGCAGTTCTTC.

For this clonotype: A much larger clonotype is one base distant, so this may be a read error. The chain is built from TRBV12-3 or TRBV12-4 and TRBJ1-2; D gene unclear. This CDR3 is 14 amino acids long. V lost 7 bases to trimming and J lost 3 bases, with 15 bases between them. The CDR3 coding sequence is TGTGCCAGCACTAAGATGGGTGTCGACTATGGCTACACCTTC. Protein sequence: CASTKMGVDYGYTF.

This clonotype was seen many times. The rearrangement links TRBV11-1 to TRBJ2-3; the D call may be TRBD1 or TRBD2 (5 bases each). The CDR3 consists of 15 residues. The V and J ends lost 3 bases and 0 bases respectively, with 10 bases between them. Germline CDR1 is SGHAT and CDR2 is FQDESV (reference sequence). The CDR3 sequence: CASSLGVSSTDTQYF. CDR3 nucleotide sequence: TGTGCCAGCAGCTTGGGGGTATCTAGCACAGATACGCAGTATTTT.